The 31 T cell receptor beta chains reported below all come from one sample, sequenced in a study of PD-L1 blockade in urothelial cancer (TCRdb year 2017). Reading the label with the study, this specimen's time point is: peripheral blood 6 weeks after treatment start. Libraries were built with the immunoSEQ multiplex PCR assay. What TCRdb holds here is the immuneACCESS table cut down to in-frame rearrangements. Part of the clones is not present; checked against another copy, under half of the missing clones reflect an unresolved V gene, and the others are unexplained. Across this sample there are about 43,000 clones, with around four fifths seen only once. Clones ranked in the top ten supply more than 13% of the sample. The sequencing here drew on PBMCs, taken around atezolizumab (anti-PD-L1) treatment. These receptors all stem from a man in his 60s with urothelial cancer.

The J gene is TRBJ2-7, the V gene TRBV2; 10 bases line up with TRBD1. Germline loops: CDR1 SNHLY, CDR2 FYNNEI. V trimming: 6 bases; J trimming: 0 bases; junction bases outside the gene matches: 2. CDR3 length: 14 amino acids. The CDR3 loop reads CASSGTGDSYEQYF. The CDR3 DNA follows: TGTGCCAGCAGCGGGACAGGGGACTCCTACGAGCAGTACTTC.

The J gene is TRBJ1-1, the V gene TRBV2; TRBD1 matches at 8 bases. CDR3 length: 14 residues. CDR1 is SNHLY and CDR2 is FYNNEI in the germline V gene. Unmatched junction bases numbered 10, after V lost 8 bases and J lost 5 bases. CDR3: CASSQTYRGTEAFF. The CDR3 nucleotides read TGTGCCAGCTCCCAAACGTACAGGGGGACTGAAGCTTTCTTT.

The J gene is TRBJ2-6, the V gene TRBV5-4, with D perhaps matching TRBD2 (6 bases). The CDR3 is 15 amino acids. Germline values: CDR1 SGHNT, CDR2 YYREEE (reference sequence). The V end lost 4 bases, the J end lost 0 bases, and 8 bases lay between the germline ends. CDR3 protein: CASSEDYSGANVLTF. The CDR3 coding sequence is TGTGCCAGCAGCGAGGACTACTCTGGGGCCAACGTCCTGACTTTC.

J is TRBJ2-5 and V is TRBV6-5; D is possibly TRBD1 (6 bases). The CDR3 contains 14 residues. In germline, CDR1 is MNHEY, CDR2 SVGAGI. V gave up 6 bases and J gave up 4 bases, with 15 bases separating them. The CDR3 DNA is TGTGCCAGCAGCCACGCAGGGGCGGGAGAGACCCAGTACTTC. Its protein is CASSHAGAGETQYF.

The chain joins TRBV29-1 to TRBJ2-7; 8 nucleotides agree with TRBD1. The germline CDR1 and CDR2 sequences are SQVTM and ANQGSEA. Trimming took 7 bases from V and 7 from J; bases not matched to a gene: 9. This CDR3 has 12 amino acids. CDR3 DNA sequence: TGCAGCGGCCAAAATACAGGGGGTGAGCAGTACTTC. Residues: CSGQNTGGEQYF.

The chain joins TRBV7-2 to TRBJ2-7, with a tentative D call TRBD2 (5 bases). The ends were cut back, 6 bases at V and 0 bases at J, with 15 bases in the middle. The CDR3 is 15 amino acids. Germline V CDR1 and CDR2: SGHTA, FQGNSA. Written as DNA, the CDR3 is TGTGCCAGCAGTGACACTAGTTCAAGCTCCTACGAGCAGTACTTC. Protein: CASSDTSSSSYEQYF.

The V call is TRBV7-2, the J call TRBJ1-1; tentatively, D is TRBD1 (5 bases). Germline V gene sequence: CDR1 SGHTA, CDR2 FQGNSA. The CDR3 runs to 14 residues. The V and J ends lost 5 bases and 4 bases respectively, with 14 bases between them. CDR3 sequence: CASSGLGAGTEAFF. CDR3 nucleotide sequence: TGTGCCAGCAGCGGGCTTGGGGCTGGCACTGAAGCTTTCTTT.

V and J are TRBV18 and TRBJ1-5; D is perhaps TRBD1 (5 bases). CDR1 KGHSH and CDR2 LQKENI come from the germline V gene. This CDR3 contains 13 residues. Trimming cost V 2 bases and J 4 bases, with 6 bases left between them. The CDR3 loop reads CASSPGGNQPQHF. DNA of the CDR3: TGTGCCAGCTCACCAGGGGGGAATCAGCCCCAGCATTTT.

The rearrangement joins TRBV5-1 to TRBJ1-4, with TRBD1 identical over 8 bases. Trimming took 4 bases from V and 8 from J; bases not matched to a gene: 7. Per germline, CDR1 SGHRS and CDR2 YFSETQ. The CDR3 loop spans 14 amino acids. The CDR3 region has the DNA TGCGCCAGCAGCCCAGGACAGGGAAGCGAAAAACTGTTTTTT. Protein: CASSPGQGSEKLFF.

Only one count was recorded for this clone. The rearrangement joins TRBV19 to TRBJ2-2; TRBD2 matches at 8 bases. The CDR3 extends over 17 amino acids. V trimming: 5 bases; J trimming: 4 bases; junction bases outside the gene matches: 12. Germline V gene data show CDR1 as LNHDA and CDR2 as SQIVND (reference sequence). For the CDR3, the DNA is TGTGCCAGTAGTGCCTTAGAACGGGGGGGCGGCACCGGGGAGCTGTTTTTT. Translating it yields CASSALERGGGTGELFF.

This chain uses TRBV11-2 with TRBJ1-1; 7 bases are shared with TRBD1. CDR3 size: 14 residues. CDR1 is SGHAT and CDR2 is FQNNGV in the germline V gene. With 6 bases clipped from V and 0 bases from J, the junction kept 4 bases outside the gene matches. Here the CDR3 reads CASRGQLLNTEAFF. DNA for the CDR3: TGTGCCAGCAGGGGACAGCTTTTGAACACTGAAGCTTTCTTT.

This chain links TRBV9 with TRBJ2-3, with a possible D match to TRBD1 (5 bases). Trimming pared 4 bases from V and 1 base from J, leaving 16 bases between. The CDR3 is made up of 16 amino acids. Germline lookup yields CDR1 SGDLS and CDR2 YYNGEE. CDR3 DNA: TGTGCCAGCAGCCCCTCCAAGGGGCTGGGCACAGATACGCAGTATTTT. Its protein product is CASSPSKGLGTDTQYF.

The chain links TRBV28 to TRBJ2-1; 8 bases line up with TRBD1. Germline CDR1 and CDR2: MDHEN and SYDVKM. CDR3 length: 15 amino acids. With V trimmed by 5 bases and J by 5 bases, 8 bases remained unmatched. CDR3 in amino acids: CASSVPGQGNNEQFF. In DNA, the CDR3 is TGTGCCAGCAGTGTGCCCGGACAGGGAAACAATGAGCAGTTCTTC.

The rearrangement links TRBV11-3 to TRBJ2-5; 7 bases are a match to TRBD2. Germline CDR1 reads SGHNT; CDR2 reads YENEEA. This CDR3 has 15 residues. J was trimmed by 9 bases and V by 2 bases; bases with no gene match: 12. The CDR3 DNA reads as TGTGCCAGCAGCTTAAATGGGGAACGGGGAGGGGCCCAGTACTTC. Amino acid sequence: CASSLNGERGGAQYF.

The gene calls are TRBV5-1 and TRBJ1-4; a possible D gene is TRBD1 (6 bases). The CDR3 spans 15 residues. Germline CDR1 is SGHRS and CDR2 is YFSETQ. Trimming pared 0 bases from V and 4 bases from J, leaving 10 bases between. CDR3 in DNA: TGCGCCAGCAGCTTGGGGGGGGGCAATAATGAAAAACTGTTTTTT. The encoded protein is CASSLGGGNNEKLFF.

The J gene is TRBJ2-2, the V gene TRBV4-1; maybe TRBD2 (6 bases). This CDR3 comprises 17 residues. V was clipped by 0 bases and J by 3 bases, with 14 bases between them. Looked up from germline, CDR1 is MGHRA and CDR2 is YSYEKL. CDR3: CASSQEGGGTDTGELFF. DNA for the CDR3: TGCGCCAGCAGCCAAGAGGGGGGTGGTACCGACACCGGGGAGCTGTTTTTT.

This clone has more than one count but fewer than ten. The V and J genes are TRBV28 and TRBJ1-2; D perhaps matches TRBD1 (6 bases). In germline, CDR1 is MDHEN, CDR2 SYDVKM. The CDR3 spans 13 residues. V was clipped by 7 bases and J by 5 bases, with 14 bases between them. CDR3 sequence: CASTPRGPYGYTF. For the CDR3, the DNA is TGTGCCAGCACTCCCAGGGGCCCATATGGCTACACCTTC.

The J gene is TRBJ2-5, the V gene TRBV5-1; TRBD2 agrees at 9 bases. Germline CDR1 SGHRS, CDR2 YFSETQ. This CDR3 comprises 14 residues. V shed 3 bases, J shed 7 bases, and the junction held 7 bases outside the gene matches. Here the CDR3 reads CASSSAGLAGTQYF. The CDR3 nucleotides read TGCGCCAGCAGCTCGGCGGGACTAGCTGGGACCCAGTACTTC.

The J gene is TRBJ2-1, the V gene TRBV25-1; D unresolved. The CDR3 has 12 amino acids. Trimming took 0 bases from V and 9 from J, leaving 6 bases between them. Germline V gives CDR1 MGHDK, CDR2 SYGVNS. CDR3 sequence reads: CASSEYMAEQFF. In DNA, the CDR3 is TGTGCCAGCAGTGAATATATGGCTGAGCAGTTCTTC.

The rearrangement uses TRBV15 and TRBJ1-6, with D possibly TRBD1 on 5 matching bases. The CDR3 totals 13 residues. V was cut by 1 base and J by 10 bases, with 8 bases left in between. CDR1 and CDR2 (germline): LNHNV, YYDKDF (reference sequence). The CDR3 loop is CATSRGRGSPLHF. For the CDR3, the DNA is TGTGCCACCAGCAGAGGAAGGGGATCACCCCTCCACTTT.

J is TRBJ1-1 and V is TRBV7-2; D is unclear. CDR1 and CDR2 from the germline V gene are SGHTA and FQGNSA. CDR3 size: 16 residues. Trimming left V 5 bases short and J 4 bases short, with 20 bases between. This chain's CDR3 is CASSPLRAGGSTEAFF. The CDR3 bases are TGTGCCAGCAGCCCCCTTAGGGCGGGCGGTAGCACTGAAGCTTTCTTT. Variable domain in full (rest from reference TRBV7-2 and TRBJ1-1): GAGVSQSPSNKVTEKGKDVELRCDPISGHTALYWYRQSLGQGLEFLIYFQGNSAPDKSGLPSDRFSAERTGGSVSTLTIQRTQQEDSAVYLCASSPLRAGGSTEAFFGQGTRLTVV.

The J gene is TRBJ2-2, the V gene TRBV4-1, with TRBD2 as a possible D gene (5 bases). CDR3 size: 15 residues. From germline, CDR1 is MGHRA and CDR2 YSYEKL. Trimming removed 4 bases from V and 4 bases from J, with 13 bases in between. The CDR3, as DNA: TGCGCCAGCAGCCCATTCGGACTGATCACCGGGGAGCTGTTTTTT. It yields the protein CASSPFGLITGELFF.

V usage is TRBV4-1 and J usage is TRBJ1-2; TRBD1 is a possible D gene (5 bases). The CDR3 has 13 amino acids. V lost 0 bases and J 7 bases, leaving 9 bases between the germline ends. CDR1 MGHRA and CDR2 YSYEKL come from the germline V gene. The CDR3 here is CASSQDVGGGYTF. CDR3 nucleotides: TGCGCCAGCAGCCAAGATGTCGGGGGTGGCTACACCTTC.

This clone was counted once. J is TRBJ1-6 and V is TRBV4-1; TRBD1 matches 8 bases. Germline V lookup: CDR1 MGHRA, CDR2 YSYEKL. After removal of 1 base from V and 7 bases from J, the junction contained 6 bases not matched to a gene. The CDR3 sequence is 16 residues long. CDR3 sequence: CASSQGQGFGNSPLHF. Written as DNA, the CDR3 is TGCGCCAGCAGCCAAGGACAGGGGTTTGGGAATTCACCCCTCCACTTT.

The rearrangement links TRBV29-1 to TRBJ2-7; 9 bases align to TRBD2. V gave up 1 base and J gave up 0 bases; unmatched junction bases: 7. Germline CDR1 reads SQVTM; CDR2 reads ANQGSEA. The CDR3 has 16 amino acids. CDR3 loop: CSVEARGGQNSYEQYF. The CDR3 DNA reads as TGCAGCGTTGAAGCGCGGGGGGGCCAGAACTCCTACGAGCAGTACTTC.

The CDR3 coding sequence is TGTGCCAGCAGCTTGGGTCAAAATCAGCCCCAGCATTTT. It is translated as CASSLGQNQPQHF. The chain carries TRBV5-4 and TRBJ1-5; D gene uncertain. Germline values: CDR1 SGHNT, CDR2 YYREEE (reference sequence). This CDR3 is built from 13 residues. Trimming pared 0 bases from V and 4 bases from J, leaving 5 bases between. Filled out from reference TRBV5-4 and TRBJ1-5, the complete variable domain reads ETGVTQSPTHLIKTRGQQVTLRCSSQSGHNTVSWYQQALGQGPQFIFQYYREEENGRGNFPPRFSGLQFPNYSSELNVNALELDDSALYLCASSLGQNQPQHFGDGTRLSIL.

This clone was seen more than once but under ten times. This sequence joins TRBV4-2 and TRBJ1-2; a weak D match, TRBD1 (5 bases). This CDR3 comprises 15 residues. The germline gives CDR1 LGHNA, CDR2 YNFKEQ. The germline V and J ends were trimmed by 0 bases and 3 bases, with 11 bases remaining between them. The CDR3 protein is CASSQDRTSDYGYTF. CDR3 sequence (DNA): TGTGCCAGCAGCCAAGATAGGACATCGGACTATGGCTACACCTTC.

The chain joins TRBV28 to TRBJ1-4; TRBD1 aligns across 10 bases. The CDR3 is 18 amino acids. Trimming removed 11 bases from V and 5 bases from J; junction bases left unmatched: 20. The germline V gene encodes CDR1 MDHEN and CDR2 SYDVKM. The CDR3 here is CAGSDRGRGAYSNEKLFF. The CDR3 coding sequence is TGTGCCGGGTCCGACAGGGGGCGCGGAGCCTACTCAAATGAAAAACTGTTTTTT.

As DNA, the CDR3 is TGTGCCAGCAGCTTAGCGTCAGACCGACGGGGGGCCTTCAATCAGCCCCAGCATTTT. It is translated as CASSLASDRRGAFNQPQHF. The chain joins TRBV7-9 to TRBJ1-5, with D maybe TRBD1 (6 bases). This CDR3 is 19 amino acids long. V lost 0 bases and J lost 3, with 21 bases in between. Germline V lookup: CDR1 SEHNR, CDR2 FQNEAQ (reference sequence).

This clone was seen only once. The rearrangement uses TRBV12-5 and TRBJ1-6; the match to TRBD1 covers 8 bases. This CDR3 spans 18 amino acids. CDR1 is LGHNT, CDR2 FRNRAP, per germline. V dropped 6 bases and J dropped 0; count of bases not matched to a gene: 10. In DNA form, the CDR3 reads TGTGCTAGTGGCCCTGACAGGGGACGGGGCTCCTATAATTCACCCCTCCACTTT. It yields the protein CASGPDRGRGSYNSPLHF.

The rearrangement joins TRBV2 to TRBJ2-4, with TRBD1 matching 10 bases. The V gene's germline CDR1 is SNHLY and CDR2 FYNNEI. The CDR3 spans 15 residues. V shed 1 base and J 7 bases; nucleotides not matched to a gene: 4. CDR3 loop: CASSEGQGARNIQYF. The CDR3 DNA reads TGTGCCAGCAGTGAAGGACAGGGGGCGCGGAACATTCAGTACTTC.